This T cell receptor beta chain stems from a study of T cell changes during pregnancy in multiple sclerosis. V lost 4 bases and J lost 5; bases outside the gene matches: 9. The CDR3 consists of 16 residues. The germline V gene has CDR1 SGHTA and CDR2 FQGNSA. Sequenced by immunoSEQ multiplex PCR; TCRdb stores in-frame clones only, minus some. The sample carries about 49,000 clones, around 89% recorded once. Sequenced here: peripheral blood, sampled after pregnancy. This sequence joins TRBV7-2 and TRBJ2-4, with TRBD1 matching over 9 bases. This TCR was recovered from a female donor in good health, enrolled as a control in a pregnancy study. The CDR3 here is CASSYPPGTGQNIQYF. The CDR3 DNA is TGTGCCAGCAGCTACCCCCCCGGGACAGGGCAAAACATTCAGTACTTC.